The 15 T cell receptor beta chains below were found in one sample sequenced in a study of cytomegalovirus exposure and HLA in healthy donors (dated by TCRdb to about 2017). Libraries were constructed by the immunoSEQ multiplex PCR assay. For the multiplex PCR, a mixture combining 60 forward primers for TCR Vbeta segments and 13 reverse primers for TCR Jbeta segments was used. In its TCRdb copy, this immuneACCESS table keeps in-frame sequences only and misses some clones. Where compared with another copy, unresolved V genes explain less than half of these, and the others have no known cause. This sample lists under 250,000 clones; 75% to 80% were detected once. Less than 2% of the sample is held by the ten biggest clonotypes. Sequencing was carried out using PBMCs. The receptors were sampled from a male donor in good health and CMV-seronegative.

The gene calls are TRBV30 and TRBJ2-5; 9 bases are shared with TRBD1. Trimming removed 5 bases from V and 5 bases from J; junction bases left unmatched: 3. Germline V gives CDR1 GTSNPN, CDR2 SVGIG (reference sequence). The CDR3 covers 12 residues. The CDR3, as DNA: TGTGCCTGGGGACAGGGGTGGGAGACCCAGTACTTC. It translates to CAWGQGWETQYF.

V usage is TRBV7-9 and J usage is TRBJ2-7; 7 bases are a match to TRBD1. Germline CDR1 reads SEHNR; CDR2 reads FQNEAQ (reference sequence). CDR3 size: 12 residues. V shed 5 bases and J 4 bases; nucleotides not matched to a gene: 2. DNA for the CDR3: TGTGCCAGCAGCACGGGACAGTACGAGCAGTACTTC. Protein product: CASSTGQYEQYF. Together with reference TRBV7-9 and TRBJ2-7, the CDR3 gives the full variable domain: DTGVSQNPRHKITKRGQNVTFRCDPISEHNRLYWYRQTLGQGPEFLTYFQNEAQLEKSRLLSDRFSAERPKGSFSTLEIQRTEQGDSAMYLCASSTGQYEQYFGPGTRLTVT.

In this sample, this clone turned up once. The rearrangement joins TRBV9 to TRBJ2-1; tentatively, D is TRBD1 (5 bases). V was trimmed by 0 bases and J by 3 bases, leaving 10 bases between them. The CDR3 contains 15 residues. Germline V gene sequence: CDR1 SGDLS, CDR2 YYNGEE. The CDR3, as DNA: TGTGCCAGCAGCGTAGGGGGCGGAGACTACAATGAGCAGTTCTTC. This codes for CASSVGGGDYNEQFF.

The CDR3 sequence: CASSPGQGLYGYTF. The CDR3 DNA reads TGTGCCAGCTCACCAGGGCAGGGCCTCTATGGCTACACCTTC. The genes are TRBV18 and TRBJ1-2; TRBD1 is a possible D gene (5 bases). V gave up 2 bases and J gave up 4 bases, with 11 bases separating them. Per the germline V gene, CDR1 is KGHSH and CDR2 is LQKENI. The CDR3 has 14 amino acids.

This chain connects TRBV6-1 to TRBJ2-7; maybe TRBD1 (6 bases). The CDR3 has 16 residues. V was clipped by 4 bases and J by 0 bases, with 16 bases between them. Looked up from germline, CDR1 is MNHNS and CDR2 is SASEGT. CDR3 bases: TGTGCCAGCAGTGCCCTGGGGGCGGAGAGCTCCTACGAGCAGTACTTC. Its translation is CASSALGAESSYEQYF.

V and J are TRBV2 and TRBJ1-1; D unresolved. Between the trimmed V and J ends, which lost 7 bases and 2 bases, there was a span of 11 bases. The CDR3 contains 13 residues. Germline CDR1 is SNHLY and CDR2 is FYNNEI. CDR3 protein: CASMVGGNTEAFF. The DNA for the CDR3 is TGTGCCAGCATGGTTGGCGGCAACACTGAAGCTTTCTTT.

The V gene is TRBV19, the J gene TRBJ1-6, with 7 bases identical to TRBD1. The CDR3 length is 14 residues. Germline loops: CDR1 LNHDA, CDR2 SQIVND (reference sequence). The V gene end was trimmed by 7 bases and the J gene end by 10 bases; junction bases not matched to a gene: 10. Written as DNA, the CDR3 is TGTGCCAGTACCCTTGGGCAGGGGGTCTCACCCCTCCACTTT. Translating gives CASTLGQGVSPLHF.

CDR3 sequence reads: CASGEGEINEQFF. The CDR3 bases are TGTGCCAGCGGAGAGGGGGAGATCAATGAGCAGTTCTTC. The rearrangement joins TRBV6-1 to TRBJ2-1, with D possibly being TRBD1 (6 bases). Trimming removed 8 bases at V and 6 bases at J, with 14 bases between. Germline V gives CDR1 MNHNS, CDR2 SASEGT. This CDR3 contains 13 residues.

The CDR3 region is CASTLLEADTQYF. For the CDR3, the DNA is TGTGCCAGCACCCTACTGGAGGCAGATACGCAGTATTTT. The chain employs TRBV28 and TRBJ2-3, with TRBD2 as a possible D gene (5 bases). The CDR3 is made up of 13 amino acids. Germline CDR1 MDHEN, CDR2 SYDVKM. The V end was cut by 7 bases, the J end by 4 bases, with 12 bases between.

This chain joins TRBV4-3 and TRBJ2-1; D may be TRBD1 (6 bases). Germline assignment: CDR1 LGHNA and CDR2 YSLEER. Deletions cut 1 base from V and 0 bases from J, with 19 bases between. CDR3 length: 19 residues. The CDR3 sequence is CASSQGSGAEVGSYNEQFF. In DNA, the CDR3 is TGCGCCAGCAGCCAAGGGTCAGGGGCGGAGGTAGGCTCCTACAATGAGCAGTTCTTC.

The J gene is TRBJ1-3, the V gene TRBV30; D is possibly TRBD1 (6 bases). CDR1 is GTSNPN and CDR2 is SVGIG in the germline V gene (reference sequence). Trimming removed 0 bases at V and 2 bases at J, with 8 bases between. The CDR3 sequence is 14 residues long. The CDR3: CAWSVPGAGNTIYF. DNA of the CDR3: TGTGCCTGGAGTGTACCAGGGGCTGGAAACACCATATATTTT.

The chain uses TRBV6-5 and TRBJ2-1; 10 bases fit TRBD1. The ends lost 5 bases at V and 6 bases at J; junction bases unmatched: 7. CDR1 is MNHEY, CDR2 SVGAGI, per germline. The CDR3 covers 15 residues. CDR3 sequence (DNA): TGTGCCAGCAGTACTCCGGGACAGGGGATCAATGAGCAGTTCTTC. Amino acid sequence: CASSTPGQGINEQFF.

CDR3 bases: TGTGCCACCACCCGGGACAGCCTCGGTCAGCCCCAGCATTTT. Translated, it gives CATTRDSLGQPQHF. The V gene is TRBV19, the J gene TRBJ1-5, with 7 bases lining up with TRBD1. The trim removed 10 bases at V and 6 bases at J, leaving 12 bases unmatched. Germline lookup yields CDR1 LNHDA and CDR2 SQIVND (reference sequence). The CDR3 has 14 amino acids.

V is TRBV5-1 and J is TRBJ2-7; TRBD1 aligns across 7 bases. Germline V lookup: CDR1 SGHRS, CDR2 YFSETQ. The CDR3 runs to 14 residues. The ends lost 4 bases at V and 1 base at J; junction bases unmatched: 5. CDR3 residues: CASSLWTGSYEQYF. In nucleotides, the CDR3 is TGCGCCAGCAGCCTCTGGACAGGATCCTACGAGCAGTACTTC. Combining the CDR3 with reference TRBV5-1 and TRBJ2-7 gives the whole variable domain KAGVTQTPRYLIKTRGQQVTLSCSPISGHRSVSWYQQTPGQGLQFLFEYFSETQRNKGNFPGRFSGRQFSNSRSEMNVSTLELGDSALYLCASSLWTGSYEQYFGPGTRLTVT.

The chain uses TRBV18 and TRBJ2-7; the D is unclear. This CDR3 is built from 14 residues. Germline V gene lookup returns CDR1 KGHSH and CDR2 LQKENI. The V end was cut by 3 bases, the J end by 3 bases, with 12 bases between. CDR3 in DNA: TGTGCCAGCTCACCCGGTATTAGCCTCTACGAGCAGTACTTC. The encoded protein is CASSPGISLYEQYF. Full variable domain (rest looked up from reference TRBV18 and TRBJ2-7): NAGVMQNPRHLVRRRGQEARLRCSPMKGHSHVYWYRQLPEEGLKFMVYLQKENIIDESGMPKERFSAEFPKEGPSILRIQQVVRGDSAAYFCASSPGISLYEQYFGPGTRLTVT.